This T cell receptor beta chain originates from a study of OX40 agonist ivuxolimab in advanced cancers. Overall study context: Hepatocellular carcinoma, melanoma, renal cell or head and neck cancer occurred in dose-escalation patients.

Produced via immunoSEQ multiplex PCR; TCRdb's table is partial and in-frame only. The table has roughly 62,000 clones, roughly 82% seen once; the top ten hold roughly 2.7%. Germline lookup yields CDR1 LGHNA and CDR2 YSLEER. CDR3 length equals 14 residues. Trimming removed 1 base from V and 8 bases from J; junction bases left unmatched: 0. The TCR originated in an adult with an advanced solid tumor such as melanoma, head and neck, liver or kidney cancer. Sequences were derived from CD4+ or CD8+ T cells sorted from blood, sampled in a trial of the OX40 agonist ivuxolimab. The gene calls are TRBV4-3 and TRBJ2-2; 11 bases are shared with TRBD2. CDR3 DNA sequence: TGCGCCAGCAGCCAAGGACTAGCGGGGGGGGAGCTGTTTTTT. Its protein is CASSQGLAGGELFF.